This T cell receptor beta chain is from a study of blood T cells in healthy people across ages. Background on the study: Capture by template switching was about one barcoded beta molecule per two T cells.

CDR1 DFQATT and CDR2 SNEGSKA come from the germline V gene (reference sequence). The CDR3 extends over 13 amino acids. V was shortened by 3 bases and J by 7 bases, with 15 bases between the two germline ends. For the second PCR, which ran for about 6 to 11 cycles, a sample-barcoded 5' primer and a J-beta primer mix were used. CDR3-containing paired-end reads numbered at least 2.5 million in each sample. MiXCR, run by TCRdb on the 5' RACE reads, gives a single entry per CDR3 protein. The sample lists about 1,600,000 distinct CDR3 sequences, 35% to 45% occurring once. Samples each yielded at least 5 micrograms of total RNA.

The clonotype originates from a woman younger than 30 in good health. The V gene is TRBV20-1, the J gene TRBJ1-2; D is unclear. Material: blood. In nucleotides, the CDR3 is TGCAGTGCTAGGGCTACCCGGTCGGCTGGCTACACCTTC. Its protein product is CSARATRSAGYTF.